This T cell receptor beta chain was captured by sequencing in a study of T cell responses to AZD1222 COVID-19 vaccine. Whole-study results and caveats: The donors showed a predominance of white British ancestry and of females, with possible underestimation of clonal diversity. Per reports, nearly half of all spike-specific TCRs target regions that are unmutated in variants. Regions 160-218 and 743-854 dominated among vaccine-associated CD4 TCRs spanning spike.

Trimming removed 4 bases from V and 7 bases from J, with 17 bases in between. Germline loops: CDR1 LNHDA, CDR2 SQIVND (reference sequence). The CDR3 has 15 residues. In regard to this clone: Its antigen is not known.

Only in-frame clones appear in the TCRdb table, and some are missing; sequencing was by immunoSEQ multiplex PCR. The sample shows 180,000 or so clones, around 93% of them seen only once. The V gene is TRBV19, the J gene TRBJ1-5; D possibly corresponds to TRBD1 (6 bases). The specimen comprised peripheral blood, sampled 28 days after the second dose of the MenACWY control vaccine. This TCR was recovered from an adult who received the MenACWY meningococcal vaccine as a control. CDR3 bases: TGTGCCAGTAGTAAGCAAAGACAGGTGCAGCAGCCCCAGCATTTT. It encodes CASSKQRQVQQPQHF.